The present T cell receptor (beta chain) was sequenced within a study of blood T cell repertoires in COVID-19. Overall study: Samples representing acute and convalescent COVID-19 were sourced from the United States, Italy and Spain. PBMCs, B-cell-depleted T cells, or T cells provided the cDNA or gDNA that made up the material.

Per the study methods: Reference gene primer amplification gave estimated nucleated cell counts. The table came from immunoSEQ multiplex PCR; TCRdb's copy has only in-frame clones and leaves some out. The DNA gave D and trimming, while V, J and clone size come from that table. The sample yields approximately 360,000 clones, around 91% seen once. This clonotype originated in a man younger than 35 with active or convalescent COVID-19. Sample: peripheral blood.

CDR3 sequence reads: CASSYSMTSGRPNTGELFF. CDR3 nucleotide sequence: TGTGCCAGCAGTTACTCCATGACTAGCGGGAGGCCGAACACCGGGGAGCTGTTTTTT. The rearrangement uses TRBV6-2 or TRBV6-3 and TRBJ2-2, with 13 bases lining up with TRBD2. The V gene's germline CDR1 is MNHEY and CDR2 SVGEGT. The CDR3 covers 19 residues. V gave up 0 bases and J gave up 0 bases; unmatched junction bases: 4.